The present T cell receptor (beta chain) was sequenced within a study of blood T cell repertoires in COVID-19. Study-level information: Sites in the United States, Italy and Spain provided acute and convalescent COVID-19 samples. Nucleic acid was either cDNA or gDNA, and it came from T cells, B-cell-depleted T cells, or PBMCs.

With 4 bases clipped from V and 1 base from J, the junction kept 5 bases outside the gene matches. Per germline, CDR1 SGHDT and CDR2 YYEEEE. This CDR3 region has 15 residues. Seattle participants joined during active infection and were tracked over time. Worth noting for this clone: Other DNA sequences in this specimen translate into the identical CDR3.

Produced via immunoSEQ multiplex PCR; TCRdb's table is partial and in-frame only. The profile shows approximately 240,000 clones, 83% of them singletons. V and J are TRBV5-6 and TRBJ2-7, with 10 bases lining up with TRBD1. The sequenced sample consisted of peripheral blood. This TCR was sampled from a woman in her 30s with COVID-19, enrolled during active disease. This CDR3 is CASSLPGQGSYEQYF. The CDR3 DNA reads TGTGCCAGCAGCCTACCGGGACAGGGGTCCTACGAGCAGTACTTC.